The rows below give T cell receptor beta chains drawn from one sample of a study of prognosis after radiotherapy for stage I lung cancer. A single record per CDR3 protein comes from TCRdb applying MiXCR to the multiplex PCR reads. The sample holds 59,000 or so distinct CDR3 sequences; 26% are singletons and the top ten take under 10%. Sequenced here: PBMCs, sampled before or after stereotactic body radiation therapy (not recorded which). The source of these receptors is a donor aged 50 or older with non-small cell lung cancer. Each CDR3 is given with its conserved first and last residue. Fields, in order: CDR3 protein, CDR3 DNA, D gene, V gene, clone size, J gene. D genes are given only for firm matches. Some rows have no size entry. The others give once, few or many, or a class for an expanded clone.

CDR3: CASTNGGIEQFF
DNA: TGTGCCAGCACCAACGGTGGTATTGAGCAGTTCTTC
D: NA
V: TRBV6-1
size: many
J: TRBJ2-1

CDR3: CASSPPPGNYGYTF
DNA: TGTGCCAGCAGCCCCCCCCCCGGTAACTATGGCTACACCTTC
D: NA
V: TRBV28
size: many
J: TRBJ1-2

CDR3: CASSRMGLAGDEQFF
DNA: TGTGCCAGCAGTCGTATGGGACTAGCGGGCGATGAGCAGTTCTTC
D: TRBD2
V: TRBV6-1
size: many
J: TRBJ2-1

CDR3: CATGRNRNTDTQYF
DNA: TGTGCCACCGGGAGGAACAGGAACACAGATACGCAGTATTTT
D: TRBD2
V: TRBV6-1
size: many
J: TRBJ2-3

CDR3: CASSEGWDQPQHF
DNA: TGTGCCAGCAGTGAAGGGTGGGATCAGCCCCAGCATTTT
D: NA
V: TRBV6-2/TRBV6-3
size: many
J: TRBJ1-5

CDR3: CASSPQTGSGGELFF
DNA: TGTGCCAGCAGCCCCCAGACAGGGTCGGGCGGGGAGCTGTTTTTT
D: TRBD1
V: TRBV7-3
size: many
J: TRBJ2-2

CDR3: CASSTTGYGYTF
DNA: TGTGCCAGTAGTACGACAGGGTATGGCTACACCTTC
D: TRBD1
V: TRBV19
size: many
J: TRBJ1-2

CDR3: CSAPPEGRYEQYF
DNA: TGCAGTGCCCCTCCGGAGGGTCGGTACGAGCAGTACTTC
D: NA
V: TRBV20-1
size: many
J: TRBJ2-7

CDR3: CASSSGQTNTGELFF
DNA: TGCGCCAGCAGCTCTGGACAGACCAACACCGGGGAGCTGTTTTTT
D: NA
V: TRBV5-1
size: many
J: TRBJ2-2

CDR3: CASSLSANEKLFF
DNA: TGTGCCAGCAGCTTATCGGCAAATGAAAAACTGTTTTTT
D: NA
V: TRBV7-2
size: many
J: TRBJ1-4

CDR3: CASSYYSGSYNEQFF
DNA: TGTGCCAGCAGTTACTATTCCGGTTCCTACAATGAGCAGTTCTTC
D: NA
V: TRBV6-5
size: many
J: TRBJ2-1

CDR3: CASSPAGYNEQFF
DNA: TGTGCCAGCAGTCCGGCAGGTTACAATGAGCAGTTCTTC
D: NA
V: TRBV28
size: many
J: TRBJ2-1

CDR3: CASSISGTPGSYNSPIHF
DNA: TGTGCCAGCAGTATCTCCGGGACACCGGGCTCCTATAATTCACCCATCCACTTT
D: NA
V: TRBV6-2/TRBV6-3
size: NA
J: TRBJ1-6

CDR3: CASSQVVYEAVGLLNEQYF
DNA: TGTGCCAGCAGCCAAGTGGTCTACGAAGCGGTGGGACTCCTAAACGAGCAGTACTTC
D: NA
V: TRBV4-2
size: few
J: TRBJ2-7

CDR3: CSARDYSRGDETQYF
DNA: TGCAGTGCTAGAGATTATAGTAGAGGGGATGAGACCCAGTACTTC
D: NA
V: TRBV20-1
size: NA
J: TRBJ2-5

CDR3: CASSLREYGSPLHF
DNA: TGCGCCAGCAGCTTGAGGGAATACGGTTCACCCCTCCACTTT
D: NA
V: TRBV5-1
size: many
J: TRBJ1-6

CDR3: CSVVRGTEAFF
DNA: TGCAGCGTTGTCCGGGGCACTGAAGCTTTCTTT
D: NA
V: TRBV29-1
size: many
J: TRBJ1-1

CDR3: CASSYASGSNQPQHF
DNA: TGTGCCAGCAGTTACGCATCGGGTAGCAATCAGCCCCAGCATTTT
D: NA
V: TRBV6-5
size: many
J: TRBJ1-5

CDR3: CASSSPTTGRRTEAFF
DNA: TGTGCCAGCAGCTCCCCAACGACAGGTAGAAGGACTGAAGCTTTCTTT
D: NA
V: TRBV28
size: many
J: TRBJ1-1

CDR3: CASTTGTDQETQYF
DNA: TGCGCCAGCACGACCGGGACAGACCAAGAGACCCAGTACTTC
D: TRBD1
V: TRBV5-1
size: many
J: TRBJ2-5

CDR3: CAIRSGTVNTEAFF
DNA: TGTGCCATCAGATCCGGGACAGTGAACACTGAAGCTTTCTTT
D: TRBD1
V: TRBV6-2/TRBV6-3
size: NA
J: TRBJ1-1

CDR3: CASREVQDSPLHF
DNA: TGTGCCAGCAGAGAGGTGCAAGATTCACCCCTCCACTTT
D: NA
V: TRBV6-1
size: medium-sized
J: TRBJ1-6

CDR3: CASSPGPTNEKLFF
DNA: TGTGCCAGCAGCCCGGGGCCGACTAATGAAAAACTGTTTTTT
D: NA
V: TRBV9
size: many
J: TRBJ1-4

CDR3: CASRSGGGSYNSPLHF
DNA: TGTGCCAGCAGGTCTGGGGGAGGATCCTATAATTCACCCCTCCACTTT
D: NA
V: TRBV12-3/TRBV12-4
size: many
J: TRBJ1-6

CDR3: CASSIGWQGSQPQHF
DNA: TGTGCCAGTAGTATAGGGTGGCAGGGAAGTCAGCCCCAGCATTTT
D: NA
V: TRBV19
size: many
J: TRBJ1-5

CDR3: CASSLDGAPEAFF
DNA: TGTGCCAGCAGCTTGGACGGGGCCCCTGAAGCTTTCTTT
D: NA
V: TRBV5-8
size: many
J: TRBJ1-1

CDR3: CASSQDPGPAETQYF
DNA: TGTGCCAGCAGCCAAGATCCGGGGCCCGCGGAGACCCAGTACTTC
D: NA
V: TRBV3-1
size: many
J: TRBJ2-5

CDR3: CSARGGDGPGTDTQYF
DNA: TGCAGTGCTAGGGGGGGAGATGGGCCCGGCACAGATACGCAGTATTTT
D: NA
V: TRBV20-1
size: many
J: TRBJ2-3

CDR3: CASSPATNYGYTF
DNA: TGTGCCAGCAGCCCTGCCACTAACTATGGCTACACCTTC
D: NA
V: TRBV3-1
size: many
J: TRBJ1-2

CDR3: CASKRQGGTGELFF
DNA: TGTGCCAGCAAACGACAGGGGGGCACCGGGGAGCTGTTTTTT
D: TRBD1
V: TRBV27
size: many
J: TRBJ2-2

CDR3: CASSEALGGGASDTQYF
DNA: TGTGCCAGCAGTGAAGCCCTAGGCGGGGGGGCTTCTGATACGCAGTATTTT
D: TRBD2
V: TRBV6-1
size: many
J: TRBJ2-3

CDR3: CSARAPGNQPQHF
DNA: TGCAGTGCTAGAGCGCCTGGCAATCAGCCCCAGCATTTT
D: NA
V: TRBV20-1
size: many
J: TRBJ1-5

CDR3: CASSLGIADTIYF
DNA: TGTGCCAGCAGTTTGGGGATAGCGGACACCATATATTTT
D: NA
V: TRBV12-3/TRBV12-4
size: many
J: TRBJ1-3

CDR3: CASSLTGRGTDTQYF
DNA: TGTGCCAGCAGCTTGACAGGGAGGGGCACAGATACGCAGTATTTT
D: NA
V: TRBV11-3
size: NA
J: TRBJ2-3

CDR3: CSASPTGTANYEQYF
DNA: TGCAGTGCTAGCCCAACCGGGACAGCGAACTACGAGCAGTACTTC
D: TRBD1
V: TRBV20-1
size: NA
J: TRBJ2-7

CDR3: CSATPSRMERGADNEQFF
DNA: TGCAGTGCTACCCCCTCGAGGATGGAGCGGGGGGCCGACAATGAGCAGTTCTTC
D: TRBD2
V: TRBV20-1
size: many
J: TRBJ2-1

CDR3: CASSTSRAREAFF
DNA: TGTGCCAGCAGCACCAGCCGTGCCAGAGAAGCTTTCTTT
D: NA
V: TRBV7-9
size: many
J: TRBJ1-1

CDR3: CASSGQNYGYTF
DNA: TGTGCCAGCAGTGGGCAGAACTATGGCTACACCTTC
D: NA
V: TRBV6-1
size: many
J: TRBJ1-2

CDR3: CSAFPSRGAGETQYF
DNA: TGCAGTGCGTTTCCCTCGCGGGGGGCAGGGGAGACCCAGTACTTC
D: TRBD2
V: TRBV20-1
size: many
J: TRBJ2-5

CDR3: CASRGGQGGEKLFF
DNA: TGTGCCAGCAGGGGGGGACAGGGAGGAGAAAAACTGTTTTTT
D: TRBD1
V: TRBV12-3/TRBV12-4
size: many
J: TRBJ1-4

CDR3: CASSYPFTGPVRYGYTF
DNA: TGTGCCAGCAGTTACCCCTTTACAGGGCCTGTCCGCTATGGCTACACCTTC
D: NA
V: TRBV6-2/TRBV6-3
size: NA
J: TRBJ1-2